The subject of this entry is one T cell receptor beta chain. The data derive from a study of shared clonotypes between healthy human individuals. Study information: Three plates were used per donor for CD4 naive, three for CD4 memory, two for CD8 naive and one for CD8 memory.

Positive CCR7 selection of CD45RO-negative cells yielded the naive CD8 cells, and terminally differentiated effector memory CD45RA+ cells were excluded. Trimming removed 0 bases from V and 1 base from J, with 12 bases in between. The germline V gene has CDR1 SGHAT and CDR2 FQNNGV. There are 16 residues in the CDR3. Assay used: immunoSEQ multiplex PCR; TCRdb lists only in-frame clones, some missing. Of roughly 2 million clones in the sample, about 95% are singletons; the top ten hold roughly 1.1%. This clonotype was sampled from a man aged 18 to 29 in good health. Sequenced: naive CD8+ T cells sorted from blood. V is TRBV11-2 and J is TRBJ2-5; possibly TRBD2 for D (5 bases). The CDR3 region has the DNA TGTGCCAGCAGCTTAGAACGTTTTCGGGGCCAAGAGACCCAGTACTTC. It is translated as CASSLERFRGQETQYF.